Below, 26 T cell receptor beta chains from the same sample are listed, as sequenced in a study of OX40 agonist ivuxolimab in advanced cancers. Profiled with immunoSEQ multiplex PCR; TCRdb holds only in-frame clones, not every one. The sample yields about 52,000 clones, 94% seen once. The sequenced sample was CD4+ or CD8+ T cells sorted from blood, obtained in a trial of the OX40 agonist ivuxolimab. The receptor set was obtained from an adult with an advanced solid tumor such as melanoma, head and neck, liver or kidney cancer.

This chain uses TRBV7-9 with TRBJ2-7, with 11 bases aligning to TRBD2. Germline CDR1 is SEHNR and CDR2 is FQNEAQ (reference sequence). The CDR3 consists of 15 residues. With 2 bases clipped from V and 5 bases from J, the junction kept 5 bases outside the gene matches. CDR3 coding DNA: TGTGCCAGCAGCTTAACGACTAGCGGGACCCACGAGCAGTACTTC. As protein: CASSLTTSGTHEQYF.

This clone was recorded once. The chain uses TRBV27 and TRBJ2-2; 9 nucleotides align to TRBD2. The germline gives CDR1 MNHEY, CDR2 SMNVEV (reference sequence). Unmatched junction bases numbered 4, after V lost 4 bases and J lost 7 bases. The CDR3 covers 14 residues. The CDR3: CASSSQREVGELFF. CDR3 coding DNA: TGTGCCAGCAGTTCTCAGCGGGAGGTCGGGGAGCTGTTTTTT.

This clone was found once. This chain joins TRBV7-9 and TRBJ2-2; D perhaps matches TRBD1 (5 bases). CDR1 and CDR2 from the germline V gene are SEHNR and FQNEAQ (reference sequence). Trimming cost V 5 bases and J 4 bases, with 11 bases left between them. CDR3 length: 14 residues. The CDR3 sequence: CASSIGVFTGELFF. CDR3 coding DNA: TGTGCCAGCAGCATAGGGGTCTTCACCGGGGAGCTGTTTTTT.

The chain carries TRBV6-6 and TRBJ2-3; 8 bases line up with TRBD2. With 6 bases clipped from V and 7 bases from J, the junction kept 9 bases outside the gene matches. This CDR3 comprises 14 residues. From germline, CDR1 is MNHNY and CDR2 SVGAGI (reference sequence). The CDR3 region is CASSLGGGLNTQYF. The CDR3 nucleotides are TGTGCCAGCAGCCTCGGGGGGGGGCTGAATACGCAGTATTTT.

The chain combines TRBV7-9 with TRBJ1-1; possibly TRBD1 for D (5 bases). CDR1 and CDR2 from the germline V gene are SEHNR and FQNEAQ (reference sequence). The germline V and J ends were trimmed by 5 bases and 7 bases, with 11 bases remaining between them. This CDR3 has 12 amino acids. The CDR3 region is CASSQQTDEAFF. The CDR3 DNA reads as TGTGCCAGCAGCCAGCAGACAGATGAAGCTTTCTTT. Drawing the rest from reference TRBV7-9 and TRBJ1-1, the complete variable domain is DTGVSQNPRHKITKRGQNVTFRCDPISEHNRLYWYRQTLGQGPEFLTYFQNEAQLEKSRLLSDRFSAERPKGSFSTLEIQRTEQGDSAMYLCASSQQTDEAFFGQGTRLTVV.

The CDR3, as DNA: TGTGCCAGCAGTTCGGGACTAGGTTTCTACAATGAGCAGTTCTTC. This encodes CASSSGLGFYNEQFF. The genes are TRBV6-6 and TRBJ2-1; 8 bases are shared with TRBD2. The germline CDR1 and CDR2 sequences are MNHNY and SVGAGI (reference sequence). The ends lost 4 bases at V and 3 bases at J; junction bases unmatched: 5. The CDR3 is 15 amino acids.

The J gene is TRBJ2-6, the V gene TRBV30, with no clear D. The germline V gene encodes CDR1 GTSNPN and CDR2 SVGIG (reference sequence). The length of the CDR3 is 15 residues. Trimming pared 0 bases from V and 0 bases from J, leaving 6 bases between. This chain's CDR3 is CAWSVRSSGANVLTF. As DNA, the CDR3 is TGTGCCTGGAGTGTACGCAGCTCTGGGGCCAACGTCCTGACTTTC.

The CDR3 here is CASSYTGTGMVEQYF. CDR3 nucleotides: TGTGCCAGCAGCTATACCGGGACAGGGATGGTCGAGCAGTACTTC. The gene calls are TRBV6-5 and TRBJ2-7, with 9 bases aligning to TRBD1. In germline, CDR1 is MNHEY, CDR2 SVGAGI. The CDR3 extends over 15 amino acids. J was trimmed by 6 bases and V by 6 bases; bases with no gene match: 12.

The chain joins TRBV15 to TRBJ1-5, with 9 positions matching TRBD1. J gave up 5 bases and V 5 bases, and 4 bases lay outside the gene matches. CDR1 is LNHNV, CDR2 YYDKDF, per germline (reference sequence). This CDR3 region has 14 residues. CDR3 amino acids: CATSLGTGHQPQHF. CDR3 nucleotide sequence: TGTGCCACCAGCCTCGGGACAGGGCATCAGCCCCAGCATTTT.

The chain carries TRBV7-2 and TRBJ2-1, with 11 bases matching TRBD2. Germline V gives CDR1 SGHTA, CDR2 FQGNSA. The CDR3 has 19 residues. Trimming took 1 base from V and 8 from J; bases not matched to a gene: 16. The CDR3 region is CASSLESWGLAGGGDEQFF. Written as DNA, the CDR3 is TGTGCCAGCAGCTTAGAGTCGTGGGGCCTAGCGGGAGGAGGCGATGAGCAGTTCTTC.

This chain uses TRBV7-8 with TRBJ2-5; 11 nucleotides match TRBD2. The CDR3 loop spans 14 amino acids. The junction had 2 bases not matched to a gene; V was cut back by 4 bases and J by 4 bases. Germline V gene lookup returns CDR1 SGHVS and CDR2 FQNEAQ. The CDR3 sequence is CASSSGLAGETQYF. For the CDR3, the DNA is TGTGCCAGCAGCTCCGGACTAGCGGGAGAGACCCAGTACTTC.

CDR3 region: CATTRGETQYF. Written as DNA, the CDR3 is TGTGCCACCACCAGGGGTGAGACCCAGTACTTC. The chain carries TRBV19 and TRBJ2-5; maybe TRBD1 (6 bases). The CDR3 has 11 amino acids. V was cut by 10 bases and J by 5 bases, with 11 bases left in between. Germline V gives CDR1 LNHDA, CDR2 SQIVND (reference sequence).

In DNA form, the CDR3 reads TGTGCCATCTTACCCTTGGGGCTAGAGGGGTTGAATGAGCAGTTCTTC. It yields the protein CAILPLGLEGLNEQFF. V usage is TRBV2 and J usage is TRBJ2-1; D is tentatively TRBD1 or TRBD2 (5 bases each). Germline CDR1 is SNHLY and CDR2 is FYNNEI. CDR3 length: 16 amino acids. V was clipped by 10 bases and J by 7 bases, with 26 bases between them.

This chain uses TRBV5-1 with TRBJ2-2; tentatively, D is TRBD1 or TRBD2 (5 bases each). Trimming took off 4 bases at V and 1 base at J, with 14 bases between the two ends. Germline CDR1 and CDR2: SGHRS and YFSETQ. There are 16 residues in the CDR3. The CDR3 DNA reads as TGCGCCAGCAGCACCCCCCGGGACGGGAACACCGGGGAGCTGTTTTTT. Translation: CASSTPRDGNTGELFF.

The V call is TRBV27, the J call TRBJ2-1; TRBD1 matches at 7 bases. The germline V gene has CDR1 MNHEY and CDR2 SMNVEV (reference sequence). V trimming: 2 bases; J trimming: 0 bases; junction bases outside the gene matches: 1. The CDR3 runs 15 residues. The CDR3 DNA sequence: TGTGCCAGCAGTTTACGGGACAGCTCCTACAATGAGCAGTTCTTC. Amino acid sequence: CASSLRDSSYNEQFF.

V is TRBV18 and J is TRBJ2-7; D gene unclear. The germline CDR1 and CDR2 sequences are KGHSH and LQKENI. V gave up 5 bases and J gave up 0 bases, with 2 bases separating them. The CDR3 totals 11 residues. In nucleotides, the CDR3 is TGTGCCAGCTCAGACTCCTACGAGCAGTACTTC. It encodes CASSDSYEQYF.

V is TRBV30 and J is TRBJ2-7; D is undetermined. There are 12 residues in the CDR3. Germline loops: CDR1 GTSNPN, CDR2 SVGIG (reference sequence). V was trimmed by 0 bases and J by 3 bases, leaving 6 bases between them. Written as DNA, the CDR3 is TGTGCCTGGAGTGTAGTCGTCTACGAGCAGTACTTC. Translation gives CAWSVVVYEQYF.

This clone was seen only once. V usage is TRBV9 and J usage is TRBJ2-5; 10 positions match TRBD1. This CDR3 is built from 17 residues. V was pared by 3 bases and J by 2 bases, with 10 bases of the junction left unmatched. The germline V gene encodes CDR1 SGDLS and CDR2 YYNGEE. The CDR3 sequence: CASSGGTGALHQETQYF. The CDR3 DNA sequence: TGTGCCAGCAGCGGAGGGACAGGGGCACTACATCAAGAGACCCAGTACTTC.

V gene TRBV7-9 combines with J gene TRBJ1-5; D is unclear. CDR1 and CDR2 (germline): SEHNR, FQNEAQ (reference sequence). Deletions cut 4 bases from V and 2 bases from J, with 12 bases between. The CDR3 contains 15 residues. CDR3 region: CASSSDTGGNQPQHF. DNA for the CDR3: TGTGCCAGCAGCTCAGACACTGGGGGCAATCAGCCCCAGCATTTT.

This rearrangement joins TRBV11-2 to TRBJ2-7; 10 bases are shared with TRBD2. CDR1 and CDR2 (germline): SGHAT, FQNNGV. The junction had 2 bases not matched to a gene; V was cut back by 1 base and J by 2 bases. The length of the CDR3 is 15 residues. CDR3: CASSLGGLAPYEQYF. DNA for the CDR3: TGTGCCAGCAGCTTAGGGGGACTAGCGCCCTACGAGCAGTACTTC.

The chain joins TRBV5-5 to TRBJ1-6; D gene unclear. The CDR3 totals 14 residues. V lost 4 bases and J lost 4, with 9 bases in between. Germline V gene lookup returns CDR1 SGHKS and CDR2 YYEKEE (reference sequence). CDR3 coding DNA: TGTGCCAGCAGCAAGACGGCTTATAATTCACCCCTCCACTTT. Protein: CASSKTAYNSPLHF.

The chain carries TRBV28 and TRBJ1-4, with 9 bases fitting TRBD1. This CDR3 has 16 residues. V dropped 3 bases and J dropped 7; count of bases not matched to a gene: 9. The germline V gene encodes CDR1 MDHEN and CDR2 SYDVKM. The CDR3 nucleotides read TGTGCCAGCAGTTTGCGATGGACAGGGGAGATTGAAAAACTGTTTTTT. Its translation: CASSLRWTGEIEKLFF. The whole variable domain, filled in from reference TRBV28 and TRBJ1-4, reads DVKVTQSSRYLVKRTGEKVFLECVQDMDHENMFWYRQDPGLGLRLIYFSYDVKMKEKGDIPEGYSVSREKKERFSLILESASTNQTSMYLCASSLRWTGEIEKLFFGSGTQLSVL.

The rearrangement uses TRBV5-3 and TRBJ2-7, with 10 bases lining up with TRBD2. TRBV5-3 is treated as an ORF (open reading frame) with a function not yet certain. The junction had 10 bases not matched to a gene; V was cut back by 8 bases and J by 5 bases. The CDR3 is 14 amino acids. The CDR3, as DNA: TGTGCCAGCAGCCAACTAGCGGGATTTGACGAGCAGTACTTC. Translation: CASSQLAGFDEQYF.

The chain combines TRBV6-5 with TRBJ1-1, with D uncertain. The germline V and J ends were trimmed by 6 bases and 8 bases, with 10 bases remaining between them. CDR3 length: 11 amino acids. In germline, CDR1 is MNHEY, CDR2 SVGAGI. The CDR3 loop is CASSRGSEAFF. DNA for the CDR3: TGTGCCAGCAGCCGGGGTTCCGAAGCTTTCTTT.

The V gene is TRBV14, the J gene TRBJ2-7; the match to TRBD1 covers 11 bases. The V segment lost 4 bases and the J segment 7 bases; nucleotides outside the gene matches: 6. Germline V gene lookup returns CDR1 SGHDN and CDR2 FVKESK. CDR3 size: 14 residues. The CDR3 spells CASSLRDRGFEQYF. DNA of the CDR3: TGTGCCAGCAGCCTCCGGGACAGGGGGTTTGAGCAGTACTTC.

The V call is TRBV2, the J call TRBJ2-1, with 9 nucleotides matching TRBD1. The V and J ends lost 8 bases and 7 bases, in that order; junction bases with no gene match: 6. Germline CDR1 SNHLY, CDR2 FYNNEI. CDR3 length: 13 residues. The CDR3 DNA reads TGTGCCAGCCGCGGGACAGGGCTTAATGAGCAGTTCTTC. The encoded protein is CASRGTGLNEQFF.